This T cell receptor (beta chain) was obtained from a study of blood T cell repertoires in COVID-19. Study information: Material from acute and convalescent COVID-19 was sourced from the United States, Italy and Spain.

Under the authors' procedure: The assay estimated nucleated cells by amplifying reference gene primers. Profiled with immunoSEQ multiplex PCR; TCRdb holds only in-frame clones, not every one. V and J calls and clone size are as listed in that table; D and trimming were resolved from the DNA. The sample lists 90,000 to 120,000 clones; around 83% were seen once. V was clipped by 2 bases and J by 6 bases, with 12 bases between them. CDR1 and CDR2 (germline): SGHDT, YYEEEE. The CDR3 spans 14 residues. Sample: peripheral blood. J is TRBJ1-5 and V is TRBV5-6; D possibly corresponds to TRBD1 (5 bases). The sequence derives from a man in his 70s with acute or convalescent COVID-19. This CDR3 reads CASSFWTGGQPQHF. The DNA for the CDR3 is TGTGCCAGCAGCTTTTGGACGGGGGGTCAGCCCCAGCATTTT. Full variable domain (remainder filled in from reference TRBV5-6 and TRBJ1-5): DAGVTQSPTHLIKTRGQQVTLRCSPKSGHDTVSWYQQALGQGPQFIFQYYEEEERQRGNFPDRFSGHQFPNYSSELNVNALLLGDSALYLCASSFWTGGQPQHFGDGTRLSIL.